This entry describes one TCR beta chain. The antigen this receptor binds is unknown. No base quality information exists; no much larger clone differs at one position. High-throughput TCR beta sequencing profiled peripheral blood CD8+ and CD4+ T cells from healthy donors, Susac syndrome patients and multiple sclerosis patients. The multiple sclerosis controls were treatment-naive patients who had stable or active relapsing-remitting disease and met the revised McDonald criteria. Bulk CD8+ and CD4+ T cells were purified by magnetic negative isolation, whereas CD8+ TEMRA cells were enriched by FACS. Blood was collected in EDTA tubes and processed within 24 hours, with PBMCs isolated through density gradient centrifugation. PBMCs intended for TCR sequencing were frozen in liquid nitrogen and were later thawed in a 37 degrees C water bath. A purity of at least 90% was achieved for sorted or isolated CD4+, CD8+ and CD8+ TEMRA cells.

This record comes from a study of CD8 T cells in Susac syndrome (dated by TCRdb to between 2018 and 2021). The study in broad terms: The study used repertoire sequencing to test whether antigen drove CD8+ T cell activation and differentiation in Susac syndrome. The clonality of the CD8+ T cell repertoire was compared across approximately eleven healthy donors, around 14 Susac syndrome patients and 15 multiple sclerosis patients. Broad study findings and their caveats: The number of individuals in the TCR sequencing and HLA analysis was acknowledged as relatively small.

The CDR3 holds 16 amino acids from the cysteine to the phenylalanine. Only the CDR3 DNA is retained, 48 bases long and in frame from the first base. The germline V end is reduced by 0 bases and the J end by 9 bases; junction bases left unmatched: 8. From the germline V gene (reference sequence), CDR1 is LGHDT and CDR2 is YNNKEL. RNA was extracted with the RNeasy kit and roughly 0.45 to 1 ug was reverse transcribed using random hexamers. The immunoSEQ multiplex PCR assay, covering 54 Vbeta and 13 Jbeta segments, was used to amplify TCR beta CDR3 regions. PCR amplification bias was corrected using a synthetic template baseline for primer optimization and computational correction. On the study's bioinformatics: Reads were annotated to V, D and J genes according to IMGT and were analyzed with immunoSEQ Analyzer, with only productive sequences retained. To calculate clonality, Shannon entropy was normalized by log2 of the number of productive unique sequences and then subtracted from one. For each patient and control, public and private clones were evaluated among the 100 most prevalent clones. Clones were defined as Susac-specific when absent from the healthy and MS cohorts, from some 1,100 published viral clones and from other ImmuneACCESS disease sequences. TCRdb took the public reads, trimmed them with fastp at Q25, ran MiXCR for clone calling and kept in-frame beta chains. Each entry is one CDR3 protein sequence, shown with its most common DNA and genes. V and J calls and clone size were set by TCRdb, not the authors. The sample yields approximately 150,000 distinct CDR3 sequences; over 75% were counted once. In total, the top ten clones hold around 0.49% of the sample.

This receptor was taken from a human donor with multiple sclerosis. Recombination connected TRBV3-1 to TRBJ2-1; 10 nucleotides in the junction match TRBD2. Sequenced sample: CD8+ T cells from PBMCs. The CDR3 reads CASSQEPSGRSGEQFF. At the DNA level, the sequence is TGTGCCAGCAGCCAAGAGCCTAGCGGGAGAAGTGGTGAGCAGTTCTTC.